This T cell receptor beta chain came from a study of T-cell reconstitution after alpha-beta-depleted transplantation in children (dated by TCRdb to 2016 to 2017). Context from the whole study: Using TCR repertoire profiling, the study quantitatively followed how T-cell immune reconstitution unfolded in children after TCRalphabeta/CD19-depleted allogeneic hematopoietic cell transplantation.

Comments on this clonotype: The antigen it binds to is not known. Base quality data are lacking; no much larger clone is found one base away.

CDR1 MNHNY and CDR2 SVGAGI were looked up in the germline V gene (reference sequence). V loses 6 bases, J loses 5 bases, and the germline ends lie 4 bases apart. The CDR3, from cysteine to phenylalanine, totals 11 residues. CDR3 DNA is the only sequence kept; it has 33 bases, read in frame from the first base. Library generation was performed with PCR. The sample was run on an Illumina HiSeq 2500. TCR libraries were prepared with molecular barcoding, using unique molecular identifiers to normalize TCRbeta repertoire quantification. TCRdb handled the public reads itself, with Q25 trimming in fastp and clone calling in MiXCR, and kept productive beta chains. Every CDR3 protein is listed once, alongside the most common genes and DNA of its rows. The sample table lists 200,000 to 250,000 distinct CDR3 sequences, 9.5% to 13% of them with a count of one. Roughly 28% of the sample goes to the ten largest clones.

Overall study outcomes, separate from this receptor: In some patients, high TCRbeta diversity at day 60 was attributed to recipient T cells and intrathymic progenitors that had survived conditioning. The apparently early recovery of alphabetaT-cell counts about two months after transplant reportedly depended on only several hundred rapidly expanded clones that came from non-depleted graft cells. Over the following months the frequencies of hyperexpanded clones went down, and after one year T-cell counts and TCRbeta diversity were mostly credited to newly produced T cells.

This specimen's treatment or condition label, interpreted: allogeneic hematopoietic cell transplantation with graft depleted of TCRalphabeta T cells and CD19 B cells. Transplant recipients were children who received TCRalphabeta/CD19-depleted allogeneic hematopoietic cell grafts. This receptor chain uses TRBV6-6 and TRBJ2-2, with the D segment identity uncertain. The starting material was PBMCs, obtained before TCRalphabeta/CD19-depleted stem cell transplant. The clonotype originates from a child under two years old with acute myeloid leukemia, due to receive a stem cell transplant. CDR3 loop: CASSITGELFF. The base sequence is TGTGCCAGCAGCATTACCGGGGAGCTGTTTTTT.